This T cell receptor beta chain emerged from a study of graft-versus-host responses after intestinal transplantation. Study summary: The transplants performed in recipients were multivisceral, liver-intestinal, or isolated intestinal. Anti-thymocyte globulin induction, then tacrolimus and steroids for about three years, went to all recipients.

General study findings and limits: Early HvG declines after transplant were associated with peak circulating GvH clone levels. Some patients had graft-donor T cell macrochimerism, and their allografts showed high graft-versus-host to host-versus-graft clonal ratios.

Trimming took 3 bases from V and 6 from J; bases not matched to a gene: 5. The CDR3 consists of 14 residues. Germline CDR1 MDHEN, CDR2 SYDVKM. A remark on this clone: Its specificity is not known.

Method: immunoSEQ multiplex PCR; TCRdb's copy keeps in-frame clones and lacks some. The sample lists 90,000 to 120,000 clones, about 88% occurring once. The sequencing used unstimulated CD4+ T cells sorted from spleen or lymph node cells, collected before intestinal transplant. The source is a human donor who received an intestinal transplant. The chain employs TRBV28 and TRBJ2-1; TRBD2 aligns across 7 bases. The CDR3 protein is CASSFRDYINEQFF. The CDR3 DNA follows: TGTGCCAGCAGTTTTCGGGACTATATCAATGAGCAGTTCTTC.